What follows describes a single TCR beta chain. Its cognate antigen is unknown. Germline lookup yields CDR1 SNHLY and CDR2 FYNNEI. The V gene lost 6 bases and the J gene lost 8 bases, with 17 bases spanning the gap. This CDR3 is 14 amino acids long. These data come from a study of identifying expanded T cells in peripheral blood. Clones were read by immunoSEQ multiplex PCR, and TCRdb kept only the in-frame ones, dropping some. Among approximately 100,000 clones listed, roughly 85% were seen once. Findings of the study overall: Across healthy donors, higher total template counts meant significantly greater roughly 2-week count variance. Technical replicates showed about 1.2 changed clones; roughly two weeks about 16.4; four weeks 19.

The receptor was isolated from a person aged 18-70 years in good health. The chain carries TRBV2 and TRBJ1-5; a weak D match, TRBD1 (5 bases). Sequenced: blood. The CDR3 DNA is TGTGCCAGCAGCCGGGGCGGGGCCAGGGAGCCCCAGCATTTT. It specifies CASSRGGAREPQHF.